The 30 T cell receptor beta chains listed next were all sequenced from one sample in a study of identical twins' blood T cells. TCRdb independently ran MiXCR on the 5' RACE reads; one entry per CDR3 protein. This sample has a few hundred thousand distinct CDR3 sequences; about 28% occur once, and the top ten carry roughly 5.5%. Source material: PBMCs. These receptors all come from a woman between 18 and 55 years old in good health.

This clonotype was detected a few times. The CDR3 region is CSAPSQGSNEQFF. Here the CDR3 DNA reads TGCAGTGCTCCTTCACAGGGTTCCAATGAGCAGTTCTTC. The chain couples TRBV20-1 to TRBJ2-1; TRBD1 might be the D (6 bases). With 5 bases removed from V and 6 bases from J, the gap between germline ends came to 14 bases. Germline CDR1 DFQATT, CDR2 SNEGSKA (reference sequence). This CDR3 is built from 13 residues.

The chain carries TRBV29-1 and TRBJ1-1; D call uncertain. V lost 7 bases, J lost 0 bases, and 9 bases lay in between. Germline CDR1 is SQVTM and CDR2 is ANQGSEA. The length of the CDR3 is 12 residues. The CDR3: CSARPLNTEAFF. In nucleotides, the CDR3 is TGCAGCGCCCGGCCCTTGAACACTGAAGCTTTCTTT.

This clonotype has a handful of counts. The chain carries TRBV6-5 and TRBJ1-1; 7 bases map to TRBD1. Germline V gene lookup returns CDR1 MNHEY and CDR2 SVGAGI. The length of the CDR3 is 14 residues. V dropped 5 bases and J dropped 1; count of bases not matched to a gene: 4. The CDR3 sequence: CASSGYRGNTEAFF. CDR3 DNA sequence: TGTGCCAGCAGTGGATACAGGGGGAACACTGAAGCTTTCTTT.

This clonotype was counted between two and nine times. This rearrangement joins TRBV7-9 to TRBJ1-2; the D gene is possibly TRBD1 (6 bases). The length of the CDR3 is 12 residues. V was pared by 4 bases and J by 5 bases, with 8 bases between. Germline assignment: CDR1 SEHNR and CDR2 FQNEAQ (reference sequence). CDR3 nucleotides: TGTGCCAGCAGCTCCGGACAGTATGGCTACACCTTC. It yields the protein CASSSGQYGYTF.

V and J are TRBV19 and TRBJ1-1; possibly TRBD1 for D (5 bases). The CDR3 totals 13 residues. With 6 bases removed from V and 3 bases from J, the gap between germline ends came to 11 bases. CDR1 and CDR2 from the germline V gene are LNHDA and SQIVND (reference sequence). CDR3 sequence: CASRSRGYTEAFF. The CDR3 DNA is TGTGCCAGTAGGAGCCGGGGGTACACTGAAGCTTTCTTT.

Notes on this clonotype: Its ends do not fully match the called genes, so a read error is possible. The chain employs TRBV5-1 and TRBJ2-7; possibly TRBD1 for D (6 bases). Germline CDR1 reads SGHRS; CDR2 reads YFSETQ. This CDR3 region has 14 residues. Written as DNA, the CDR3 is TGCGTCAGCAGCTTACAGGGTTCCGCCTACGAGCAGTACTTC. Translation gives CVSSLQGSAYEQYF.

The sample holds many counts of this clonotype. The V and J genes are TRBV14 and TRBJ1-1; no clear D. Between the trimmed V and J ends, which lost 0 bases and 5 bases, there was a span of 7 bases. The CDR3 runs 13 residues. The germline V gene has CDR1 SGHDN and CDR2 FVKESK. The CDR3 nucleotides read TGTGCCAGCAGCCAAGATATTGTTACTGAAGCTTTCTTT. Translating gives CASSQDIVTEAFF.

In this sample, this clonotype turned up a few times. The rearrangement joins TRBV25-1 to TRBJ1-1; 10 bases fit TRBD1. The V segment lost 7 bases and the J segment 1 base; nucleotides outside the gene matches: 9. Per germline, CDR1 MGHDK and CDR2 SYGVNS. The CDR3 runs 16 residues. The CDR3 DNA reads TGTGCCAGCATAGCCAAGACAGGGGGCGAGAACACTGAAGCTTTCTTT. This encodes CASIAKTGGENTEAFF.

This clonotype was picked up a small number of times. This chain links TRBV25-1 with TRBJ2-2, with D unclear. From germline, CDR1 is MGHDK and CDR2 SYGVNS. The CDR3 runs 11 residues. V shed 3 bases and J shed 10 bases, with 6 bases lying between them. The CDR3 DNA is TGTGCCAGCAGTGATAGATCGGAGCTGTTTTTT. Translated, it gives CASSDRSELFF. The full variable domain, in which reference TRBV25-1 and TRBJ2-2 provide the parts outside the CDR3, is EADIYQTPRYLVIGTGKKITLECSQTMGHDKMYWYQQDPGMELHLIHYSYGVNSTEKGDLSSESTVSRIRTEHFPLTLESARPSHTSQYLCASSDRSELFFGEGSRLTVL.

CDR3 nucleotide sequence: TGCAGTGCTATGGCAGGAACCTACGAGCAGTACTTC. It codes for CSAMAGTYEQYF. V and J are TRBV20-1 and TRBJ2-7; D call uncertain. Germline V CDR1 and CDR2: DFQATT, SNEGSKA (reference sequence). V lost 4 bases, J lost 2 bases, and 9 bases lay in between. The CDR3 runs to 12 residues.

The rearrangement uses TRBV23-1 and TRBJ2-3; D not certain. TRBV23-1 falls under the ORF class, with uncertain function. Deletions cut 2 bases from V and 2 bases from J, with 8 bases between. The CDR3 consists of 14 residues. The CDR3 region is CASSQKADTDTQYF. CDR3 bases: TGCGCCAGCAGTCAAAAAGCAGACACAGATACGCAGTATTTT.

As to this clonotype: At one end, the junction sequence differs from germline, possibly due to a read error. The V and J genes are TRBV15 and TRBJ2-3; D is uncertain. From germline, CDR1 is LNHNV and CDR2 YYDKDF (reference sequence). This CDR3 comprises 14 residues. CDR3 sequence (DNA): TGTGCCGCCAGCAGAGATTCCCAAACAGATACGCAGTATTTT. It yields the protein CAASRDSQTDTQYF.

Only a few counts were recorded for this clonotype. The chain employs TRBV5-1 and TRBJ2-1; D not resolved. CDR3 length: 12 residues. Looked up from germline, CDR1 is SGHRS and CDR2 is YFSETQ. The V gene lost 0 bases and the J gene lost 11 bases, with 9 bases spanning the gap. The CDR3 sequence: CASSLESGKQFF. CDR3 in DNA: TGCGCCAGCAGCTTGGAATCGGGTAAGCAGTTCTTC.

The CDR3 is CASSYAGTLTAFF. The CDR3 nucleotides read TGTGCCAGCAGCTATGCCGGGACCTTAACGGCTTTCTTT. This chain links TRBV7-2 with TRBJ1-1; possibly TRBD1 for D (5 bases). Deletions cut 4 bases from V and 11 bases from J, with 17 bases between. CDR3 length equals 13 residues. The V gene's germline CDR1 is SGHTA and CDR2 FQGNSA.

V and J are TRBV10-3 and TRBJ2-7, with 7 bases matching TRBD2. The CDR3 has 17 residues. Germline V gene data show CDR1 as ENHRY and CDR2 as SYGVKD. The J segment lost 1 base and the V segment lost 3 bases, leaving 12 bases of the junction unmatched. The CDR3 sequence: CAISDRVGEGSSYEQYF. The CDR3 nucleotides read TGTGCCATCAGTGATCGGGTCGGGGAGGGTAGTTCCTACGAGCAGTACTTC.

The CDR3 region is CASRDDPNTGELFF. DNA for the CDR3: TGCGCCAGCAGGGATGACCCAAACACCGGGGAGCTGTTTTTT. The chain is built from TRBV5-1 and TRBJ2-2; unclear D gene. This CDR3 is 14 amino acids long. Trimming stripped 5 bases from V and 2 bases from J, with 10 bases between. Germline V gene lookup returns CDR1 SGHRS and CDR2 YFSETQ.

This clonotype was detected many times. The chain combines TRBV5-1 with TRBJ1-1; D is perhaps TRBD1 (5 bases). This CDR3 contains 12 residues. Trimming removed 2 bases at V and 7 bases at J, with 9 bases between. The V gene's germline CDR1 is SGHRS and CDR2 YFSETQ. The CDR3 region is CASSFGTDEAFF. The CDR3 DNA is TGCGCCAGCAGCTTTGGGACCGATGAAGCTTTCTTT. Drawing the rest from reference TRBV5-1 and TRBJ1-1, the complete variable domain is KAGVTQTPRYLIKTRGQQVTLSCSPISGHRSVSWYQQTPGQGLQFLFEYFSETQRNKGNFPGRFSGRQFSNSRSEMNVSTLELGDSALYLCASSFGTDEAFFGQGTRLTVV.

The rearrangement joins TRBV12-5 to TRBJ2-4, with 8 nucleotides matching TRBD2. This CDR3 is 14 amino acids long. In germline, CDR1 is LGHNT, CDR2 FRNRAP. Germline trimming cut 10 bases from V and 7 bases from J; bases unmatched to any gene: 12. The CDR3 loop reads CAITDKLAANIQYF. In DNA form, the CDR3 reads TGTGCTATCACTGATAAACTAGCGGCGAACATTCAGTACTTC.

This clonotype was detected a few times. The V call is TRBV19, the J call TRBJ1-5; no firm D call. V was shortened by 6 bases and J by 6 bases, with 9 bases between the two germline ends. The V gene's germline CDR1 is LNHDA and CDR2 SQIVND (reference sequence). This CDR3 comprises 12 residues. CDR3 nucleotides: TGTGCCAGTAGATCTTCAACTCAGCCCCAGCATTTT. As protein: CASRSSTQPQHF.

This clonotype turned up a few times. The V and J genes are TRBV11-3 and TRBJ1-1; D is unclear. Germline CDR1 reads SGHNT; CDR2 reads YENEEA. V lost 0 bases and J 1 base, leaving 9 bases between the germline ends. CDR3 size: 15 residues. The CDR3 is CASSLDPLRNTEAFF. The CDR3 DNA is TGTGCCAGCAGCTTAGATCCTCTGCGGAACACTGAAGCTTTCTTT. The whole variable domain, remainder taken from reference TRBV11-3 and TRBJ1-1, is EAGVVQSPRYKIIEKKQPVAFWCNPISGHNTLYWYLQNLGQGPELLIRYENEEAVDDSQLPKDRFSAERLKGVDSTLKIQPAELGDSAVYLCASSLDPLRNTEAFFGQGTRLTVV.

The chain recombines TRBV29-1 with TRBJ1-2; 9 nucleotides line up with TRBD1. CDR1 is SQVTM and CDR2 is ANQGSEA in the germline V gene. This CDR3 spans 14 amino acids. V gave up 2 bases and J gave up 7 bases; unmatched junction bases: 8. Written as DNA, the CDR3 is TGCAGCGTTGAAAAGGGGACAGGGTTGTTTGGCTACACCTTC. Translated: CSVEKGTGLFGYTF.

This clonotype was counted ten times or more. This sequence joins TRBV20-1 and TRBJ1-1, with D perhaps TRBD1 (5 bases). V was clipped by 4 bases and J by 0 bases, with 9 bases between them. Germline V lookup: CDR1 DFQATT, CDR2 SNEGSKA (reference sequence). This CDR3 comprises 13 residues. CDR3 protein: CSANKGMNTEAFF. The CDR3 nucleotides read TGCAGTGCTAACAAGGGGATGAACACTGAAGCTTTCTTT.

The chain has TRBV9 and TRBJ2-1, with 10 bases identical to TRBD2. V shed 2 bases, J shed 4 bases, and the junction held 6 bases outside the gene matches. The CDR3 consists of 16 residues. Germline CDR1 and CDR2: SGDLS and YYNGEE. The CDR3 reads CASSVTGTSVYNEQFF. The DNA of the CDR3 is TGTGCCAGCAGCGTTACCGGGACTAGCGTTTACAATGAGCAGTTCTTC.

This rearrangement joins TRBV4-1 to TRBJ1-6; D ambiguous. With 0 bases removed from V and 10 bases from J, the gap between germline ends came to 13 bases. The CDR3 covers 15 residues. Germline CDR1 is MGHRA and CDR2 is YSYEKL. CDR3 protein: CASSQEGSLGSPLHF. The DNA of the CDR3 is TGCGCCAGCAGCCAAGAAGGGTCCTTGGGATCACCCCTCCACTTT.

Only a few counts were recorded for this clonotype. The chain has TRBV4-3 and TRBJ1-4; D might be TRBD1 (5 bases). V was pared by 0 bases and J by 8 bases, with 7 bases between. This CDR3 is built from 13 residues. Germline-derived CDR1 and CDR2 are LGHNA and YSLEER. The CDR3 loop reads CASSQDWGEKLFF. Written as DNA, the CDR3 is TGCGCCAGCAGCCAAGATTGGGGGGAAAAACTGTTTTTT.

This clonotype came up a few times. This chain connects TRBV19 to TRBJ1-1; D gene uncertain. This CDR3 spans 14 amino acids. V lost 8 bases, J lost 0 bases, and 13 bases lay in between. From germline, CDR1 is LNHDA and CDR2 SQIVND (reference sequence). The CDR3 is CASSPAHMNTEAFF. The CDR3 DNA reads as TGTGCCAGTTCTCCAGCGCATATGAACACTGAAGCTTTCTTT.

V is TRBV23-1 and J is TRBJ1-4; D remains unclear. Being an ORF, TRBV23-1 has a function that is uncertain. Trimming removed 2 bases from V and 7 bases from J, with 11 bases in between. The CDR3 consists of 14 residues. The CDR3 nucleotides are TGCGCCAGCAGTCAAGGTCCGGCGGGTGAAAAACTGTTTTTT. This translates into CASSQGPAGEKLFF.

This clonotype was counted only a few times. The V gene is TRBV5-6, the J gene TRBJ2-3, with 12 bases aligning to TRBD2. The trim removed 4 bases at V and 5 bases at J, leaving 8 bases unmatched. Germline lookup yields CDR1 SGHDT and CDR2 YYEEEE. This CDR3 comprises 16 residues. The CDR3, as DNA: TGTGCCAGCAGCACGACTAGCGGGGGTGCGCTAGATACGCAGTATTTT. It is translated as CASSTTSGGALDTQYF.

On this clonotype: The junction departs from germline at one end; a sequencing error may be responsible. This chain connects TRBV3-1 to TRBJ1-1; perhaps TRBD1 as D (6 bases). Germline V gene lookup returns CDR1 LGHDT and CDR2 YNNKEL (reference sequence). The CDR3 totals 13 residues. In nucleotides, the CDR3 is TGTGCCACTACACAGGGCCTGAACACTGAAGCTCTCTTT. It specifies CATTQGLNTEALF.

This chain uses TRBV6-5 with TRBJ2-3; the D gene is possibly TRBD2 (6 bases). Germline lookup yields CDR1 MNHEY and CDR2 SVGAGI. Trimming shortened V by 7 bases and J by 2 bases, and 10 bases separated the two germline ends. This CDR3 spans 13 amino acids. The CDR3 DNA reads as TGTGCCAGCAAGCTAGCGTCCACAGATACGCAGTATTTT. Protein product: CASKLASTDTQYF.